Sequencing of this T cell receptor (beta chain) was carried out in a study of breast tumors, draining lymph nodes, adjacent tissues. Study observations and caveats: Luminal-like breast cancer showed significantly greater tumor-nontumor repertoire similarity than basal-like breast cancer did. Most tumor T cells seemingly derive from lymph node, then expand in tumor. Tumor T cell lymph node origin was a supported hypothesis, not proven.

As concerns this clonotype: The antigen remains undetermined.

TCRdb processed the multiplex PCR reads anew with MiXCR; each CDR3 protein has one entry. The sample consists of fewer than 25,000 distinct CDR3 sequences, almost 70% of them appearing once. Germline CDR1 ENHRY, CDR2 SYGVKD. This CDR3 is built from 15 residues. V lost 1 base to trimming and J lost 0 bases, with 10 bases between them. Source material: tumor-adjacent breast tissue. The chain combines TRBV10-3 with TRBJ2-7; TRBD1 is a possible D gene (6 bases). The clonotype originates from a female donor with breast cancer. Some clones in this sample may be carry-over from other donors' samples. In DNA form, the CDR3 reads TGTGCCATCAGTGAGTTCGAGGACAGCTCCTACGAGCAGTACTTC. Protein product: CAISEFEDSSYEQYF.